Listed here is a single TCR beta chain. The protocol was immunoSEQ multiplex PCR, while the TCRdb copy is restricted to in-frame clones and leaves out a portion. This repertoire shows around 85,000 clones, under 95% found once; its top ten account for roughly 0.35%. This sample was taken from a study of Tregs in tolerant kidney transplant recipients. V lost 6 bases to trimming and J lost 4 bases; unmatched junction nucleotides: 7. CDR3 length equals 14 residues. Germline CDR1 is MNHEY and CDR2 is SMNVEV (reference sequence). Sequenced here: Tregs from blood, sampled before the transplant. The TCR was taken from a human donor who received a combined kidney and bone marrow transplant. The chain is built from TRBV27 and TRBJ2-7; 9 positions agree with TRBD1. The CDR3 DNA is TGTGCCAGCAGCAACAGGGGGCGTCTTTACGAGCAGTACTTC. It encodes CASSNRGRLYEQYF.